This T cell receptor (beta chain) was recovered during a study of OX40 agonist ivuxolimab in advanced cancers. Clones were sequenced by immunoSEQ multiplex PCR, and TCRdb holds only the in-frame ones, with some missing. The sample includes about 48,000 clones, 82% of them seen just once. Germline assignment: CDR1 MGHRA and CDR2 YSYEKL. The ends lost 0 bases at V and 7 bases at J; junction bases unmatched: 12. The CDR3 spans 17 residues. The clonotype originates from an adult with an advanced solid tumor such as melanoma, head and neck, liver or kidney cancer. The gene calls are TRBV4-1 and TRBJ2-5, with 9 bases identical to TRBD1. This sample comprised CD4+ or CD8+ T cells sorted from blood, obtained in a trial of the OX40 agonist ivuxolimab. The CDR3 spells CASSQDPLTGGGGTQYF. The CDR3 nucleotides read TGCGCCAGCAGCCAAGATCCGTTAACAGGGGGCGGGGGGACCCAGTACTTC.